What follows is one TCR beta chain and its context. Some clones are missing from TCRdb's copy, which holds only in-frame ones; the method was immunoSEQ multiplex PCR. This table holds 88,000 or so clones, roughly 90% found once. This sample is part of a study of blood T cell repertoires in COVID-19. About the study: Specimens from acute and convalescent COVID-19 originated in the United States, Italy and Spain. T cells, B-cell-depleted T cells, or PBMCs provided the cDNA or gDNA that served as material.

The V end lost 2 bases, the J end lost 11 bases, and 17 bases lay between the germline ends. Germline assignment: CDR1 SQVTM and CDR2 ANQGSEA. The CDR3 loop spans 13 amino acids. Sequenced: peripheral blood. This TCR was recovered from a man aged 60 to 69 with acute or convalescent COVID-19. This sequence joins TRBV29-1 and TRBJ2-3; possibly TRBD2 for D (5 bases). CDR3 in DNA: TGCAGCGTTGAACTAACGGGCGTCCGGGGGCAGTATTTT. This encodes CSVELTGVRGQYF.